The next 21 T cell receptor beta chains were all read from a single sample in a study of identifying expanded T cells in peripheral blood (dated by TCRdb to the late 2010s). To prepare the library, the immunoSEQ multiplex PCR assay was applied. TCRdb took over this immuneACCESS table, retaining in-frame rearrangements with V and J assigned. Such tables are incomplete; in checked studies, under half of the missing clones stem from an unresolved V gene, and the remainder is unexplained. This sample holds approximately 120,000 clones; more than 75% were observed only once. Approximately 3% of the sample is held by the ten biggest clonotypes. The source material was blood. The receptors were sampled from a person between 18 and 75 years old in good health.

This clone has a handful of counts. The rearrangement links TRBV7-9 to TRBJ1-1; D remains unclear. This CDR3 is built from 14 residues. Per the germline V gene, CDR1 is SEHNR and CDR2 is FQNEAQ (reference sequence). V gave up 3 bases and J gave up 1 base, with 9 bases separating them. DNA for the CDR3: TGTGCCAGCAGCTTTACAACGAAGAACACTGAAGCTTTCTTT. It yields the protein CASSFTTKNTEAFF.

V is TRBV6-1 and J is TRBJ1-4, with 7 bases matching TRBD1. CDR1 MNHNS and CDR2 SASEGT come from the germline V gene. The CDR3 is made up of 16 amino acids. V was clipped by 2 bases and J by 10 bases; unmatched bases: 13. CDR3 residues: CASSEFGDSAVGKLFF. In DNA, the CDR3 is TGTGCCAGCAGTGAATTCGGGGACAGCGCTGTTGGAAAACTGTTTTTT.

CDR3 DNA: TGTGCCAGCAGTGAGGGCAGGGGCACCGGGGAGCTGTTTTTT. Its protein is CASSEGRGTGELFF. The chain links TRBV2 to TRBJ2-2; a possible D gene is TRBD1 (6 bases). CDR1 and CDR2 (germline): SNHLY, FYNNEI. V shed 3 bases and J shed 4 bases, with 9 bases lying between them. The CDR3 has 14 residues.

This clone was seen only once. The CDR3 bases are TGTGCCAGCAGTGGGGTGGGATCAGCCAGGAGCTCCTACAATGAGCAGTTCTTC. This gives the protein CASSGVGSARSSYNEQFF. The chain carries TRBV6-1 and TRBJ2-1; no definite D call. V gave up 4 bases and J gave up 0 bases, with 19 bases separating them. CDR3 length: 18 residues. Germline loops: CDR1 MNHNS, CDR2 SASEGT.

This chain connects TRBV7-9 to TRBJ2-1, with D unclear. CDR3 size: 15 residues. CDR1 SEHNR and CDR2 FQNEAQ come from the germline V gene (reference sequence). V was pared by 5 bases and J by 2 bases, with 13 bases between. CDR3 residues: CASSPPNSAYNEQFF. In nucleotides, the CDR3 is TGTGCCAGCAGCCCCCCCAACTCAGCCTACAATGAGCAGTTCTTC. Based on the CDR3 plus reference TRBV7-9 and TRBJ2-1, the full variable domain is DTGVSQNPRHKITKRGQNVTFRCDPISEHNRLYWYRQTLGQGPEFLTYFQNEAQLEKSRLLSDRFSAERPKGSFSTLEIQRTEQGDSAMYLCASSPPNSAYNEQFFGPGTRLTVL.

The J gene is TRBJ2-1, the V gene TRBV18; 7 bases fit TRBD2. Looked up from germline, CDR1 is KGHSH and CDR2 is LQKENI. The CDR3 sequence is 13 residues long. V dropped 4 bases and J dropped 9; count of bases not matched to a gene: 6. The CDR3 DNA follows: TGTGCCAGCTCACGCGGGGGACGCGGTGAGCAGTTCTTC. It is translated as CASSRGGRGEQFF.

The chain employs TRBV6-5 and TRBJ2-1; 8 bases map to TRBD2. The CDR3 is 15 residues long. The germline CDR1 and CDR2 sequences are MNHEY and SVGAGI. V gave up 4 bases and J gave up 5 bases; unmatched junction bases: 7. The CDR3 protein is CASSSPRGAHNEQFF. DNA of the CDR3: TGTGCCAGCAGTTCCCCGCGGGGGGCCCACAATGAGCAGTTCTTC.

To note about this clone: A junction boundary mismatches the germline segment, possibly from a read error. This chain links TRBV29-1 with TRBJ2-1, with 7 bases aligning to TRBD2. Germline lookup yields CDR1 SQVTM and CDR2 ANQGSEA. This CDR3 comprises 21 residues. CDR3 region: CSVEGRRGEGVDPGSYNEQFF. Here the CDR3 DNA reads TGCAGCGTGGAAGGGCGTCGAGGGGAGGGTGTGGACCCTGGCTCCTACAATGAGCAGTTCTTC.

This chain joins TRBV2 and TRBJ2-3; possible D gene TRBD2, 5 bases. Germline V CDR1 and CDR2: SNHLY, FYNNEI. The CDR3 has 15 amino acids. Trimming removed 0 bases at V and 4 bases at J, with 11 bases between. CDR3 loop: CASSEALGGSDTQYF. The CDR3 DNA reads TGTGCCAGCAGTGAAGCCCTCGGCGGGTCAGATACGCAGTATTTT.

The V gene is TRBV7-2, the J gene TRBJ2-1, with D unresolved. The CDR3 runs to 16 residues. The germline gives CDR1 SGHTA, CDR2 FQGNSA. V lost 1 base and J 0 bases, leaving 10 bases between the germline ends. This CDR3 is CASSLVRFRSYNEQFF. The CDR3 DNA is TGTGCCAGCAGCTTAGTGAGGTTTCGCTCCTACAATGAGCAGTTCTTC.

Turning to this clone: Other DNA sequences in the sample encode the same CDR3. This chain links TRBV30 with TRBJ1-1, with a possible D match to TRBD1 (5 bases). Germline values: CDR1 GTSNPN, CDR2 SVGIG (reference sequence). The V and J ends lost 1 base and 3 bases respectively, with 9 bases between them. There are 13 residues in the CDR3. CDR3 loop: CAWSEAGHTEAFF. CDR3 nucleotide sequence: TGTGCCTGGAGTGAGGCAGGGCACACTGAAGCTTTCTTT.

This chain joins TRBV2 and TRBJ1-1, with D tentatively TRBD1 (5 bases). The CDR3 has 13 residues. Germline CDR1 and CDR2: SNHLY and FYNNEI. The V gene lost 7 bases and the J gene lost 4 bases, with 13 bases spanning the gap. The CDR3 bases are TGTGCCAGCAAAGGCCCGGGGGGCACTGAAGCTTTCTTT. This sequence encodes CASKGPGGTEAFF.

This sequence joins TRBV2 and TRBJ2-1, with D tentatively TRBD1 (5 bases). Germline assignment: CDR1 SNHLY and CDR2 FYNNEI. V was clipped by 3 bases and J by 9 bases, with 18 bases between them. The CDR3 runs to 15 residues. Here the CDR3 DNA reads TGTGCCAGCAGTGACCGCAGGGAATCTTGGAGTGAGCAGTTCTTC. This sequence encodes CASSDRRESWSEQFF.

The chain uses TRBV27 and TRBJ1-1; D ambiguous. The CDR3 has 13 amino acids. Germline V lookup: CDR1 MNHEY, CDR2 SMNVEV (reference sequence). V shed 4 bases and J shed 1 base, with 7 bases lying between them. Here the CDR3 reads CASSYKENTEAFF. The CDR3 DNA reads TGTGCCAGCAGTTATAAGGAGAACACTGAAGCTTTCTTT.

The chain couples TRBV9 to TRBJ1-2, with 7 bases that match TRBD1. The trim removed 4 bases at V and 8 bases at J, leaving 14 bases unmatched. The germline CDR1 and CDR2 sequences are SGDLS and YYNGEE. CDR3 length: 15 amino acids. The CDR3 is CASSLRTGGFYGYTF. CDR3 nucleotide sequence: TGTGCCAGCAGCCTCCGGACAGGTGGTTTCTACGGCTACACCTTC.

The chain employs TRBV6-1 and TRBJ1-5, with 7 bases aligning to TRBD1. Trimming took 9 bases from V and 3 from J; bases not matched to a gene: 5. Germline V gene lookup returns CDR1 MNHNS and CDR2 SASEGT. This CDR3 is built from 13 residues. CDR3 loop: CASSTGLNQPQHF. As DNA, the CDR3 is TGTGCCAGTTCGACAGGGCTCAATCAGCCCCAGCATTTT.

The chain has TRBV6-1 and TRBJ1-3; D is perhaps TRBD1 (5 bases). CDR1 is MNHNS, CDR2 SASEGT, per germline. V dropped 7 bases and J dropped 0 bases, with 13 bases sitting between them. CDR3 length: 15 residues. This CDR3 is CASNSGSYSGNTIYF. CDR3 DNA sequence: TGTGCCAGCAATTCAGGGTCGTACTCTGGAAACACCATATATTTT.

J is TRBJ2-7 and V is TRBV7-6, with TRBD2 matching over 8 bases. Unmatched junction bases numbered 6, after V lost 5 bases and J lost 3 bases. Per germline, CDR1 SGHVS and CDR2 FNYEAQ. The CDR3 extends over 14 amino acids. The CDR3 DNA sequence: TGTGCCAGCAGCCCGGGGGGGCAGGGCTACGAGCAGTACTTC. Translated: CASSPGGQGYEQYF. Full variable domain (outside the CDR3, taken from reference TRBV7-6 and TRBJ2-7): GAGVSQSPRYKVTKRGQDVALRCDPISGHVSLYWYRQALGQGPEFLTYFNYEAQQDKSGLPNDRFSAERPEGSISTLTIQRTEQRDSAMYRCASSPGGQGYEQYFGPGTRLTVT.

V and J are TRBV6-5 and TRBJ2-7; perhaps TRBD1 as D (6 bases). The V and J ends lost 8 bases and 7 bases respectively, with 15 bases between them. Germline V gene data show CDR1 as MNHEY and CDR2 as SVGAGI. The CDR3 runs to 12 residues. The CDR3 DNA reads TGTGCCAGCTCTACAGGGTCGAGAGAGCAGTACTTC. Translating gives CASSTGSREQYF.

The rearrangement uses TRBV11-2 and TRBJ2-7, with D possibly matching TRBD2 (7 bases). V was clipped by 4 bases and J by 3 bases, with 19 bases between them. Germline-derived CDR1 and CDR2 are SGHAT and FQNNGV. The CDR3 has 16 amino acids. CDR3: CASSSPRGGLFYEQYF. DNA for the CDR3: TGTGCCAGCAGCTCTCCGAGGGGGGGACTGTTCTACGAGCAGTACTTC.

V gene TRBV19 combines with J gene TRBJ1-1; D is ambiguous. Germline CDR1 LNHDA, CDR2 SQIVND (reference sequence). V shed 0 bases and J shed 2 bases, with 13 bases lying between them. This CDR3 contains 16 residues. CDR3 nucleotide sequence: TGTGCCAGTAGTATAGATTTGACCGGGCTTAACACTGAAGCTTTCTTT. This gives the protein CASSIDLTGLNTEAFF.